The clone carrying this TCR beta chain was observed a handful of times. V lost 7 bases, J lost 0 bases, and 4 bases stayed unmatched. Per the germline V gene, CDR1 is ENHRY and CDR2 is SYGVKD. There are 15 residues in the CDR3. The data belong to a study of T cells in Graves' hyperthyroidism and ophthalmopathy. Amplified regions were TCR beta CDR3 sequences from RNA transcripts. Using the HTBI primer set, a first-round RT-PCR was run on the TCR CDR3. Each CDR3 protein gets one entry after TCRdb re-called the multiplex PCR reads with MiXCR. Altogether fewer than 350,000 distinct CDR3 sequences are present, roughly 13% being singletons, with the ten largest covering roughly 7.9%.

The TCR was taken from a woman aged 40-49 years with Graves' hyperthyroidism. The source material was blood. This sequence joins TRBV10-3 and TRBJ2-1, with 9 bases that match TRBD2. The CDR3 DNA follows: TGTGCCATCAAGGTGGGACTAGCCTCCTACAATGAGCAGTTCTTC. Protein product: CAIKVGLASYNEQFF.